The rows below give T cell receptor beta chains drawn from one sample of a study of T-cell reconstitution after alpha-beta-depleted transplantation in children. TCRdb called the PCR reads again in MiXCR, with one record for every CDR3 protein. The table shows 500,000 to 650,000 distinct CDR3 sequences, with about an eighth occurring only once. Material: PBMCs, mostly from graft donor cells, obtained 180 days after TCRalphabeta/CD19-depleted stem cell transplant. The source is a female patient under 10 years old who had a stem cell transplant for aplastic anemia, so the T cells may come from the graft donor. Both conserved end residues are trimmed from each CDR3. Each record gives: J gene, V gene, CDR3 protein.

j_call: TRBJ2-3; v_call: TRBV27; cdr3_aa: ARAGAELTDTQY
j_call: TRBJ2-2; v_call: TRBV21-1; cdr3_aa: ASLGGQAPGELF
j_call: TRBJ2-4; v_call: TRBV6-5; cdr3_aa: ASSYSRWVKNSQY
j_call: TRBJ2-1; v_call: TRBV5-1; cdr3_aa: ASSLKLGLAGGGYNEQF
j_call: TRBJ2-7; v_call: TRBV11-2; cdr3_aa: ASSSISGRDPEQY
j_call: TRBJ2-1; v_call: TRBV5-1; cdr3_aa: ASSEGGTRSYNEQF
j_call: TRBJ1-2; v_call: TRBV7-9; cdr3_aa: ASSPETHWPPYT
j_call: TRBJ2-1; v_call: TRBV12-3/TRBV12-4; cdr3_aa: ASSSLAGSSNEQF
j_call: TRBJ2-3; v_call: TRBV9; cdr3_aa: ASSPRRQRDPTDTQY
j_call: TRBJ2-4; v_call: TRBV7-2; cdr3_aa: ASSLLNIQY
j_call: TRBJ1-2; v_call: TRBV20-1; cdr3_aa: SARDRDREVTGYT
j_call: TRBJ1-1; v_call: TRBV5-6; cdr3_aa: ASSFYRAANTEAF
j_call: TRBJ1-3; v_call: TRBV6-1; cdr3_aa: ATSRGGGHTGNTIY
j_call: TRBJ2-4; v_call: TRBV7-9; cdr3_aa: ASSLVGQGNIQY